A single T cell receptor (beta chain) is shown here with its context. The sample belongs to a study of CD8+CD57+ T cells in acquired aplastic anemia. TCR beta VDJ and CDR3 profiling used genomic DNA as template. TCRdb independently ran MiXCR on the reads; one entry per CDR3 protein. Of about 200,000 distinct CDR3 sequences detected, approximately 60% appear once; the ten largest clones hold around 50%. The CDR3 length is 15 residues. CDR1 is SGHTA and CDR2 is FQGNSA in the germline V gene. The ends lost 5 bases at V and 3 bases at J; junction bases unmatched: 6. Patients who underwent sequencing had shown CD8+CD57+ cell expansion by flow cytometry. Each patient gave a blood sample that was collected before any therapy had been received.

J is TRBJ2-3 and V is TRBV7-2, with 9 positions matching TRBD2. This sequence was found in a human donor with aplastic anemia. Sequenced input: sorted CD4+, CD8+, or CD8+CD57+ T cells (not recorded which) from PBMCs. In DNA, the CDR3 is TGTGCCAGCAGCCCTTGGACTAGCGTAACAGATACGCAGTATTTT. This codes for CASSPWTSVTDTQYF.